These T cell receptor beta chains were read from a single sample in a study of patients and donors after allogeneic stem cell transplantation. TCRdb reanalysed the RT-PCR reads using MiXCR and keeps one entry per CDR3 protein. The sample has 200,000 to 250,000 distinct CDR3 sequences, around 14% seen once. The source material was blood, either unsorted or a sorted T cell fraction (not recorded which). The receptor set was obtained from a human donor who was either an allogeneic HSCT recipient or a stem cell or donor lymphocyte infusion donor (not recorded which). It is not recorded whose cells these are; they may come from a transplant donor. Each CDR3 is given without its conserved first and last residue. D genes are given only for firm matches.

d_gene,v_gene,CDR3aa
-,TRBV18,ASSQTRGSGANVLT
-,TRBV7-6,ASSLVGADGELF
TRBD1,TRBV7-6,ASSLAGQGNSGNTIY
-,TRBV4-1,ASSQDLTNTGELF
-,TRBV11-2,ASTEANVLT
-,TRBV15,ATTEGMNTEAF
-,TRBV5-1,ASSEGISYNSPLH
TRBD2,TRBV7-3,ASSFSSGSYNEQF
TRBD1,TRBV29-1,SAAQGAITEAF
-,TRBV11-2,ASSLDSRGDTQY
TRBD1,TRBV24-1,ATSTGGGSGNTIY
TRBD1,TRBV20-1,SAWGDSNTEAF
-,TRBV19,ASSFRRNDEQF
-,TRBV19,ASSIGVAGIPFQEGYNEQF
-,TRBV5-1,ASSLDIGDSYEQY
-,TRBV7-6,ASSLRTFSITGELF
-,TRBV19,ASSMTASLSGANVLT
-,TRBV7-9,ASSLASPEGGGYT
TRBD2,TRBV3-1,ASIKGASGRTGELF
TRBD1,TRBV29-1,SATGTGFNEQY
-,TRBV6-1,ASSPFVGIYEQY
-,TRBV6-1,ASSNWGLDYGYT
-,TRBV5-1,ASQEGARTEAF
-,TRBV5-6,ASSLQDTQY
TRBD1,TRBV14,ASSHGYRDREETQY
TRBD1,TRBV5-1,ASSREQQGMGTEAF